The present T cell receptor (beta chain) was sequenced within a study of blood T cell repertoires in COVID-19. The wider study: Both acute and convalescent COVID-19 samples were obtained from the United States, Italy and Spain. In each case, the material was cDNA or gDNA derived from T cells, B-cell-depleted T cells, or PBMCs.

Per the original methods: Amplification of reference gene primers was used by the study to estimate nucleated cell counts. Clones were sequenced by immunoSEQ multiplex PCR, and TCRdb holds only the in-frame ones, with some missing. V, J and clone size derive from that table, while D and trimming were established from the DNA sequence. The table has some 400,000 clones, roughly four fifths seen once. V gave up 5 bases and J gave up 4 bases; unmatched junction bases: 8. The germline CDR1 and CDR2 sequences are SNHLY and FYNNEI. This CDR3 is 15 amino acids long. This receptor was taken from a human donor with acute or convalescent COVID-19. The donor label of this sample is uncertain. The rearrangement uses TRBV2 and TRBJ1-5; 7 bases are a match to TRBD1. The sequenced sample was peripheral blood. The CDR3 here is CASSWDRQSNQPQHF. The CDR3 coding sequence is TGTGCCAGCAGTTGGGACAGACAATCTAATCAGCCCCAGCATTTT.